The present T cell receptor beta chain was sequenced within a study of glioma-infiltrating T cells after dendritic cell vaccination. Here immunoSEQ multiplex PCR was the method, and the copy in TCRdb shows in-frame clones only, minus some. The sample lists over 80,000 clones, about 87% occurring once. CDR3 size: 15 residues. Germline CDR1 MNHNY, CDR2 SVGAGI (reference sequence). Between the trimmed V and J ends, which lost 3 bases and 2 bases, there was a span of 13 bases. The V gene is TRBV6-6, the J gene TRBJ1-2; D unresolved. This sample comprised blood, obtained before dendritic cell vaccination. The receptor's source is a human donor with glioblastoma. The CDR3 DNA reads TGTGCCAGCAGTTATCCTCCTGGAGGAAACTATGGCTACACCTTC. Encoded protein: CASSYPPGGNYGYTF.